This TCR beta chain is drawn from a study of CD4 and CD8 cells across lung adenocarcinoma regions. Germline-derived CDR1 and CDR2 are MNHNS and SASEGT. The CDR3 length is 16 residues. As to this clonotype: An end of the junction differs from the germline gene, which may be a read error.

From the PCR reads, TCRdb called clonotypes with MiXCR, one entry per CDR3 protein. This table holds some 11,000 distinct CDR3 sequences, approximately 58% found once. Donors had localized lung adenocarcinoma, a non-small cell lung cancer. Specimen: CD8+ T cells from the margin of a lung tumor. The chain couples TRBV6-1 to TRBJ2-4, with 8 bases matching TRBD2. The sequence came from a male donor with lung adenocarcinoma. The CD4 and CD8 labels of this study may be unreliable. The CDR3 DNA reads TGTGCCAGCAGTGTAGCGGGGCCGGGAGCCGAGGATACGCAGTACTTT. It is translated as CASSVAGPGAEDTQYF.